These 22 T cell receptor beta chains were all obtained from the same sample, sequenced in a study of human thymus T cells. TCRdb keeps only in-frame clones here, not all; method: immunoSEQ multiplex PCR. The sample records 120,000 or so clones, 90% to 95% being singletons. Thymic material originated from resections removed in the course of corrective heart surgery. Sequenced input: thymus tissue. Receptors were obtained from a boy under three years old with a congenital heart defect but otherwise immunologically healthy.

The rearrangement links TRBV19 to TRBJ2-2; D remains unclear. Trimming removed 5 bases from V and 2 bases from J, with 3 bases in between. This CDR3 has 12 amino acids. From germline, CDR1 is LNHDA and CDR2 SQIVND (reference sequence). CDR3 sequence (DNA): TGTGCCAGTAGTCTCAACACCGGGGAGCTGTTTTTT. This codes for CASSLNTGELFF.

The chain is built from TRBV30 and TRBJ1-2; 9 bases agree with TRBD1. The germline CDR1 and CDR2 sequences are GTSNPN and SVGIG (reference sequence). V was pared by 7 bases and J by 0 bases, with 12 bases of the junction left unmatched. The CDR3 covers 16 residues. The DNA of the CDR3 is TGTGCCTCCACGGGACAGGGCTTTATCGCTAACTATGGCTACACCTTC. This encodes CASTGQGFIANYGYTF.

This rearrangement joins TRBV9 to TRBJ2-3, with D tentatively TRBD2 (6 bases). The CDR3 runs to 15 residues. Trimming stripped 3 bases from V and 1 base from J, with 12 bases between. Germline V lookup: CDR1 SGDLS, CDR2 YYNGEE. The CDR3 sequence: CASSGWGVRTDTQYF. The CDR3 DNA reads as TGTGCCAGCAGCGGATGGGGGGTCCGCACAGATACGCAGTATTTT.

In DNA, the CDR3 is TGTGCCAGCAGATCAGGGGGTAGGGACACTGAAGCTTTCTTT. This translates into CASRSGGRDTEAFF. This chain joins TRBV6-4 and TRBJ1-1; TRBD1 agrees at 7 bases. The CDR3 consists of 14 residues. Germline-derived CDR1 and CDR2 are MRHNA and SNTAGT. Unmatched junction bases numbered 7, after V lost 6 bases and J lost 3 bases.

The chain employs TRBV4-1 and TRBJ2-2; possible D gene TRBD1, 7 bases. The CDR3 is 16 residues long. Germline-derived CDR1 and CDR2 are MGHRA and YSYEKL. Trimming pared 4 bases from V and 7 bases from J, leaving 19 bases between. This chain's CDR3 is CASSPGGRGRSGELFF. CDR3 bases: TGCGCCAGCAGCCCCGGGGGAAGGGGGCGAAGCGGGGAGCTGTTTTTT.

This sequence joins TRBV2 and TRBJ2-5; weak D call: TRBD2 (6 bases). V was shortened by 4 bases and J by 4 bases, with 13 bases between the two germline ends. CDR1 SNHLY and CDR2 FYNNEI come from the germline V gene. The CDR3 covers 14 residues. The CDR3 nucleotides read TGTGCCAGCAGTGTGCGAGCGGGCGTAGAGACCCAGTACTTC. Translation: CASSVRAGVETQYF.

The chain combines TRBV7-6 with TRBJ2-2, with TRBD2 matching over 12 bases. Germline assignment: CDR1 SGHVS and CDR2 FNYEAQ. This CDR3 contains 16 residues. The V segment lost 2 bases and the J segment 4 bases; nucleotides outside the gene matches: 2. In DNA form, the CDR3 reads TGTGCCAGCAGCTTACGGACTAGCGGGGCCACCGGGGAGCTGTTTTTT. Translation gives CASSLRTSGATGELFF.

V gene TRBV19 combines with J gene TRBJ2-7; 8 nucleotides match TRBD1. In germline, CDR1 is LNHDA, CDR2 SQIVND (reference sequence). The junction had 4 bases not matched to a gene; V was cut back by 3 bases and J by 3 bases. This CDR3 has 14 amino acids. The CDR3 DNA follows: TGTGCCAGTAGTATCAGGACAGGGCACTACGAGCAGTACTTC. Translated: CASSIRTGHYEQYF.

The chain recombines TRBV4-2 with TRBJ1-4; D remains ambiguous. The CDR3 sequence is 16 residues long. Germline CDR1 and CDR2: LGHNA and YNFKEQ. Trimming left V 4 bases short and J 1 base short, with 13 bases between. As DNA, the CDR3 is TGTGCCAGCAGCCTCCCGCGGGGAGGAACTAATGAAAAACTGTTTTTT. Protein sequence: CASSLPRGGTNEKLFF.

In its sample, this clone was seen once. The chain uses TRBV18 and TRBJ2-3, with TRBD2 matching over 12 bases. V shed 2 bases and J 4 bases; nucleotides not matched to a gene: 16. The CDR3 length is 20 residues. Per germline, CDR1 KGHSH and CDR2 LQKENI. CDR3 sequence reads: CASSPLRGTSGPGGPDTQYF. CDR3 DNA: TGTGCCAGCTCACCATTGCGTGGGACTAGCGGGCCGGGCGGCCCAGATACGCAGTATTTT.

The V and J genes are TRBV11-3 and TRBJ2-3; D is uncertain. With 1 base removed from V and 5 bases from J, the gap between germline ends came to 7 bases. The CDR3 spans 13 residues. CDR1 and CDR2 (germline): SGHNT, YENEEA. The CDR3 nucleotides read TGTGCCAGCAGCTTAGTAGGGTTAGATACGCAGTATTTT. It encodes CASSLVGLDTQYF.

The V gene is TRBV5-5, the J gene TRBJ1-4; tentatively, D is TRBD1 (6 bases). The V and J ends lost 4 bases and 8 bases respectively, with 18 bases between them. Per germline, CDR1 SGHKS and CDR2 YYEKEE (reference sequence). This CDR3 has 15 residues. The CDR3 nucleotides read TGTGCCAGCAGCCCATCCCGGCAGGGGAGAGAAAAACTGTTTTTT. Translated, it gives CASSPSRQGREKLFF.

This chain connects TRBV19 to TRBJ2-1; D ambiguous. This CDR3 spans 15 amino acids. V was pared by 0 bases and J by 4 bases, with 10 bases between. Germline V gene data show CDR1 as LNHDA and CDR2 as SQIVND (reference sequence). CDR3 DNA: TGTGCCAGTAGTATAGATCTGCCCTTTTACAATGAGCAGTTCTTC. Translated, it gives CASSIDLPFYNEQFF. Full variable domain (remainder filled in from reference TRBV19 and TRBJ2-1): DGGITQSPKYLFRKEGQNVTLSCEQNLNHDAMYWYRQDPGQGLRLIYYSQIVNDFQKGDIAEGYSVSREKKESFPLTVTSAQKNPTAFYLCASSIDLPFYNEQFFGPGTRLTVL.

This clone was observed a single time. The chain combines TRBV4-3 with TRBJ2-7, with 12 bases fitting TRBD2. V shed 4 bases and J 4 bases; nucleotides not matched to a gene: 17. The CDR3 is 19 amino acids. From germline, CDR1 is LGHNA and CDR2 YSLEER. CDR3 residues: CASSPTPPATSGGRYEQYF. The CDR3 nucleotides read TGCGCCAGCAGCCCGACCCCCCCCGCGACTAGCGGGGGACGATACGAGCAGTACTTC.

J is TRBJ2-3 and V is TRBV4-3; 7 nucleotides agree with TRBD2. V lost 4 bases to trimming and J lost 2 bases; unmatched junction nucleotides: 12. The CDR3 spans 17 residues. Germline V gene lookup returns CDR1 LGHNA and CDR2 YSLEER. CDR3 sequence: CASSPRRRGTPTDTQYF. The CDR3 DNA reads as TGCGCCAGCAGCCCCAGGCGGCGGGGGACCCCCACAGATACGCAGTATTTT.

The chain employs TRBV4-3 and TRBJ2-4; TRBD2 aligns across 10 bases. Germline CDR1 reads LGHNA; CDR2 reads YSLEER. The CDR3 totals 15 residues. Trimming removed 0 bases from V and 8 bases from J; junction bases left unmatched: 4. As DNA, the CDR3 is TGCGCCAGCAGCCAAGAGAGGAGCGGGGGGGACATTCAGTACTTC. Translated: CASSQERSGGDIQYF.

This chain links TRBV28 with TRBJ1-2, with 7 positions matching TRBD1. Trimming took 4 bases from V and 2 from J; bases not matched to a gene: 10. Germline CDR1 MDHEN, CDR2 SYDVKM. CDR3 length equals 16 residues. The CDR3 sequence: CASSSYTGVVNYGYTF. The CDR3 nucleotides are TGTGCCAGCAGTTCGTACACAGGGGTCGTAAACTATGGCTACACCTTC.

This chain uses TRBV6-1 with TRBJ1-1, with TRBD1 as a possible D gene (6 bases). This CDR3 is built from 17 residues. The germline V gene has CDR1 MNHNS and CDR2 SASEGT. The V and J ends lost 1 base and 1 base respectively, with 16 bases between them. CDR3: CASSEVRGRIKNTEAFF. CDR3 nucleotides: TGTGCCAGCAGTGAAGTCCGGGGGCGCATAAAGAACACTGAAGCTTTCTTT.

The V and J genes are TRBV14 and TRBJ1-2; no clear D gene. V was pared by 4 bases and J by 0 bases, with 3 bases between. CDR3 length equals 12 residues. The germline V gene encodes CDR1 SGHDN and CDR2 FVKESK. The CDR3 protein is CASSPTNYGYTF. CDR3 coding DNA: TGTGCCAGCAGCCCCACTAACTATGGCTACACCTTC.

Here the CDR3 reads CAWSPGGNQETQYF. The CDR3 nucleotides are TGTGCCTGGAGTCCGGGGGGGAACCAAGAGACCCAGTACTTC. The genes are TRBV30 and TRBJ2-5; 8 bases match TRBD2. Germline V gives CDR1 GTSNPN, CDR2 SVGIG (reference sequence). Germline trimming cut 2 bases from V and 0 bases from J; bases unmatched to any gene: 2. This CDR3 has 14 residues.

J is TRBJ2-5 and V is TRBV7-8; 7 bases align to TRBD1. The J call may be mistaken, given a closer DNA end match to TRBJ2-7. CDR3 size: 13 residues. The germline gives CDR1 SGHVS, CDR2 FQNEAQ. The CDR3 DNA reads TGTGCCAGCTCGACAGGGACCCATTACGAGCAGTACTTC. Amino acid sequence: CASSTGTHYEQYF.

V is TRBV2 and J is TRBJ1-2, with no clear D. CDR3 length equals 14 residues. Trimming removed 10 bases from V and 4 bases from J, with 19 bases in between. Per the germline V gene, CDR1 is SNHLY and CDR2 is FYNNEI. Written as DNA, the CDR3 is TGTGCCACCCGAGAGGAGGGCACCATCTATGGCTACACCTTC. It translates to CATREEGTIYGYTF. The whole variable domain, filled in from reference TRBV2 and TRBJ1-2, reads EPEVTQTPSHQVTQMGQEVILRCVPISNHLYFYWYRQILGQKVEFLVSFYNNEISEKSEIFDDQFSVERPDGSNFTLKIRSTKLEDSAMYFCATREEGTIYGYTFGSGTRLTVV.